Below, one T cell receptor (beta chain) is given with its context. The source of the sample is a study of blood T cell repertoires in COVID-19. Study context: Samples representing acute and convalescent COVID-19 were sourced from the United States, Italy and Spain. The analysed material was cDNA or gDNA that came from T cells, B-cell-depleted T cells, or PBMCs.

This CDR3 comprises 15 residues. Germline V gene lookup returns CDR1 SGHRS and CDR2 YFSETQ. Trimming shortened V by 4 bases and J by 2 bases, and 15 bases separated the two germline ends. Original data processing: Amplifying reference gene primers gave estimates of nucleated cell counts. Clones were read by immunoSEQ multiplex PCR, and TCRdb kept only the in-frame ones, dropping some. V, J and clone size are taken as reported in that table, and D and trimming were inferred from the DNA itself. The top ten clones hold roughly 3.3% of a sample with hundreds of thousands of clones, around 91% of them seen once.

This receptor was obtained from a woman under 30 who had recovered from COVID-19. The source material was peripheral blood. This sequence joins TRBV5-1 and TRBJ2-5; possibly TRBD1 for D (5 bases). This CDR3 reads CASSLWQGSQETQYF. The CDR3 DNA reads as TGCGCCAGCAGCCTCTGGCAGGGAAGTCAAGAGACCCAGTACTTC.